This T cell receptor beta chain was observed in a study of T-cell reconstitution after alpha-beta-depleted transplantation in children. General study results and limits: Certain patients had high TCRbeta diversity at day 60, and it came from recipient T cells and thymic progenitors that survived. T-cell numbers and diversity one year post-transplant derived largely from freshly generated T cells. Several hundred graft clones that had expanded were reportedly the source of alpha-beta T cells about two months after transplant.

The CDR3 has 15 residues. Per the germline V gene, CDR1 is SGHTA and CDR2 is FQGNSA. Trimming took off 2 bases at V and 3 bases at J, with 13 bases between the two ends. This clonotype came up many times. Its antigen is still unknown. TCRbeta library construction was performed incorporating unique molecular identifiers. From the PCR reads, TCRdb called clonotypes with MiXCR, one entry per CDR3 protein. The table includes hundreds of thousands of distinct CDR3 sequences, roughly a tenth detected once. The sequence derives from a child aged 2-15 years with inherited bone marrow failure, due to receive a stem cell transplant. V usage is TRBV7-2 and J usage is TRBJ1-1; TRBD1 is a possible D gene (5 bases). Sample: PBMCs, taken before TCRalphabeta/CD19-depleted stem cell transplant. The CDR3 DNA follows: TGTGCCAGCAGCTTATTTGGGGGAGGGGACACTGAAGCTTTCTTT. It specifies CASSLFGGGDTEAFF.